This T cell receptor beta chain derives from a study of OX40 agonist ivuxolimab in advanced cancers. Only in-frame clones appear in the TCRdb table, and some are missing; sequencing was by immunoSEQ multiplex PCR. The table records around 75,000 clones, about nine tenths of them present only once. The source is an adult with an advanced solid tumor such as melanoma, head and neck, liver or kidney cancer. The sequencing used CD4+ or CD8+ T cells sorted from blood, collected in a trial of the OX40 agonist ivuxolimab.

CDR3 amino acids: CASSLATGGGYTF. CDR3 DNA sequence: TGTGCCAGCAGCTTAGCGACAGGGGGAGGCTACACCTTC. The chain is built from TRBV7-8 and TRBJ1-2, with 9 bases identical to TRBD1. The V segment lost 0 bases and the J segment 8 bases; nucleotides outside the gene matches: 1. Germline V gene sequence: CDR1 SGHVS, CDR2 FQNEAQ. This CDR3 region has 13 residues.